The clone carrying this T cell receptor (beta chain) was recorded a few times. No antigen is known for it. The data are from a study of CD8+ T cells in alopecia areata. The study, taken as a whole, reports: Scalp lesions, especially in alopecia totalis/universalis, had higher clonality than normal scalp.

Trimming took off 5 bases at V and 6 bases at J, with 16 bases between the two ends. The germline V gene has CDR1 SGHVS and CDR2 FQNEAQ. CDR3 length: 14 residues. Extraction of RNA preceded its reverse transcription into cDNA, which served as the sequencing template. The protocol was immunoSEQ multiplex PCR, while the TCRdb copy is restricted to in-frame clones and leaves out a portion. The repertoire includes about 250,000 clones, under 70% of them detected once, and under 1.5% sits in the top ten. The rearrangement joins TRBV7-8 to TRBJ1-1; D is uncertain. The clonotype comes from a human donor with alopecia areata. Sequencing was performed on CD4+ T cells sorted from blood, taken at week 0. CDR3 nucleotide sequence: TGTGCCAGCAGCACCCGGATTGGAGTTGCTGAAGCTTTCTTT. It translates to CASSTRIGVAEAFF.